The 16 T cell receptor beta chains reported below all come from one sample, sequenced in a study of blood T cell repertoires in COVID-19. Measured with immunoSEQ multiplex PCR; TCRdb has only the in-frame clones, and not every one. Of hundreds of thousands of clones listed, about nine tenths are singletons. Sequencing used peripheral blood. The source is a man aged 55-75 years who had recovered from COVID-19.

The genes are TRBV19 and TRBJ1-1; D not certain. In germline, CDR1 is LNHDA, CDR2 SQIVND (reference sequence). V was shortened by 0 bases and J by 7 bases, with 12 bases between the two germline ends. The CDR3 totals 14 residues. Here the CDR3 reads CASSIDPGLGEAFF. In DNA form, the CDR3 reads TGTGCCAGTAGTATAGATCCGGGTTTGGGTGAAGCTTTCTTT. Full variable domain (rest looked up from reference TRBV19 and TRBJ1-1): DGGITQSPKYLFRKEGQNVTLSCEQNLNHDAMYWYRQDPGQGLRLIYYSQIVNDFQKGDIAEGYSVSREKKESFPLTVTSAQKNPTAFYLCASSIDPGLGEAFFGQGTRLTVV.

The chain recombines TRBV5-1 with TRBJ2-7; D gene uncertain. V was trimmed by 0 bases and J by 0 bases, leaving 7 bases between them. The V gene's germline CDR1 is SGHRS and CDR2 YFSETQ. This CDR3 comprises 14 residues. Here the CDR3 DNA reads TGCGCCAGCAGCTTGGGTTCACTCTCCTACGAGCAGTACTTC. It is translated as CASSLGSLSYEQYF. Combining the CDR3 with reference TRBV5-1 and TRBJ2-7 gives the whole variable domain KAGVTQTPRYLIKTRGQQVTLSCSPISGHRSVSWYQQTPGQGLQFLFEYFSETQRNKGNFPGRFSGRQFSNSRSEMNVSTLELGDSALYLCASSLGSLSYEQYFGPGTRLTVT.

This chain joins TRBV5-5 and TRBJ2-5; D might be TRBD2 (6 bases). Per the germline V gene, CDR1 is SGHKS and CDR2 is YYEKEE (reference sequence). The CDR3 covers 15 residues. The ends were cut back, 0 bases at V and 5 bases at J, with 14 bases in the middle. The DNA of the CDR3 is TGTGCCAGCAGCTTGGTGCTAGCGAGGTTGGAGACCCAGTACTTC. Encoded protein: CASSLVLARLETQYF. Supplemented by reference TRBV5-5 and TRBJ2-5, the full variable domain reads DAGVTQSPTHLIKTRGQQVTLRCSPISGHKSVSWYQQVLGQGPQFIFQYYEKEERGRGNFPDRFSARQFPNYSSELNVNALLLGDSALYLCASSLVLARLETQYFGPGTRLLVL.

This clone was seen more than once but under ten times. J is TRBJ1-1 and V is TRBV18; 8 nucleotides line up with TRBD1. This CDR3 has 15 residues. Trimming removed 2 bases from V and 4 bases from J; junction bases left unmatched: 6. The germline CDR1 and CDR2 sequences are KGHSH and LQKENI. The CDR3 nucleotides are TGTGCCAGCTCACCATCAGGGGGCATCGGCACTGAAGCTTTCTTT. Residues: CASSPSGGIGTEAFF.

This clone showed up just once. The V gene is TRBV3-1 (or the pseudogene TRBV3-2), the J gene TRBJ2-1; D unclear. CDR3 length equals 15 residues. The V gene lost 0 bases and the J gene lost 0 bases, with 6 bases spanning the gap. Germline lookup yields CDR1 LGHDT and CDR2 YNNKEL (reference sequence). The chain's CDR3 is CASSQELSSYNEQFF. CDR3 in DNA: TGTGCCAGCAGCCAAGAGCTGAGCTCCTACAATGAGCAGTTCTTC.

This clone has a single count. The chain uses TRBV19 and TRBJ1-3, with D maybe TRBD1 (5 bases). In germline, CDR1 is LNHDA, CDR2 SQIVND (reference sequence). V gave up 6 bases and J gave up 3 bases, with 15 bases separating them. The CDR3 extends over 15 amino acids. CDR3 in amino acids: CASSHWGVRGNTIYF. The CDR3 coding sequence is TGTGCCAGTAGCCACTGGGGGGTCCGTGGAAACACCATATATTTT.

DNA for the CDR3: TGTGCCAGCAGCGTAGTCGGGAGCGGGCGGACCCAGTACTTC. Its translation: CASSVVGSGRTQYF. V and J are TRBV9 and TRBJ2-5; D is perhaps TRBD2 (6 bases). Germline V gene lookup returns CDR1 SGDLS and CDR2 YYNGEE. Trimming pared 0 bases from V and 7 bases from J, leaving 13 bases between. The CDR3 is 14 amino acids.

This chain connects TRBV15 to TRBJ2-1, with a possible D match to TRBD1 (6 bases). The CDR3 is made up of 17 amino acids. CDR1 and CDR2 (germline): LNHNV, YYDKDF (reference sequence). Trimming stripped 1 base from V and 7 bases from J, with 20 bases between. For the CDR3, the DNA is TGTGCCACCAGCAGAGCCCCCTCGAAGGGGGTTGGGAATGAGCAGTTCTTC. This encodes CATSRAPSKGVGNEQFF.

The chain links TRBV6-5 to TRBJ1-6; unclear D gene. V was cut by 2 bases and J by 5 bases, with 7 bases left in between. Germline assignment: CDR1 MNHEY and CDR2 SVGAGI. The CDR3 sequence is 14 residues long. The CDR3, as DNA: TGTGCCAGCAGTTACAAGCCTGATAATTCACCCCTCCACTTT. Translating it yields CASSYKPDNSPLHF.

The gene calls are TRBV7-2 and TRBJ1-2; 8 positions match TRBD1. Germline CDR1 is SGHTA and CDR2 is FQGNSA. The CDR3 consists of 15 residues. The junction had 5 bases not matched to a gene; V was cut back by 3 bases and J by 2 bases. In DNA, the CDR3 is TGTGCCAGCAGCTTGGTCCAGGGGGCCAACTATGGCTACACCTTC. Residues: CASSLVQGANYGYTF. The whole variable domain, remainder taken from reference TRBV7-2 and TRBJ1-2, is GAGVSQSPSNKVTEKGKDVELRCDPISGHTALYWYRQSLGQGLEFLIYFQGNSAPDKSGLPSDRFSAERTGGSVSTLTIQRTQQEDSAVYLCASSLVQGANYGYTFGSGTRLTVV.

This clone turned up a few times. This chain uses TRBV12-5 with TRBJ1-1; D perhaps matches TRBD1 (5 bases). The CDR3 totals 12 residues. Germline V CDR1 and CDR2: LGHNT, FRNRAP. V was pared by 3 bases and J by 10 bases, with 12 bases between. This CDR3 reads CASGLDDRVAFF. The CDR3 DNA follows: TGTGCTAGTGGTTTAGACGACAGAGTAGCTTTCTTT. Supplemented by reference TRBV12-5 and TRBJ1-1, the full variable domain reads DARVTQTPRHKVTEMGQEVTMRCQPILGHNTVFWYRQTMMQGLELLAYFRNRAPLDDSGMPKDRFSAEMPDATLATLKIQPSEPRDSAVYFCASGLDDRVAFFGQGTRLTVV.

The rearrangement links TRBV5-1 to TRBJ1-2; a weak D match, TRBD1 (6 bases). The CDR3 spans 15 residues. CDR1 and CDR2 (germline): SGHRS, YFSETQ. V was cut by 7 bases and J by 5 bases, with 21 bases left in between. The DNA for the CDR3 is TGCGCCAGCGGCCCCCCTAACACAGGGTATTATGGCTACACCTTC. This codes for CASGPPNTGYYGYTF.

The V call is TRBV28, the J call TRBJ1-5, with D uncertain. Per germline, CDR1 MDHEN and CDR2 SYDVKM. Trimming left V 2 bases short and J 0 bases short, with 17 bases between. The length of the CDR3 is 18 residues. The DNA of the CDR3 is TGTGCCAGCAGTTTAGGAGGTCGGACTAGGAATAGCAATCAGCCCCAGCATTTT. It is translated as CASSLGGRTRNSNQPQHF.

The chain combines TRBV2 with TRBJ1-2, with TRBD1 identical over 7 bases. The CDR3 is 11 amino acids. The V segment lost 5 bases and the J segment 14 bases; nucleotides outside the gene matches: 8. Germline-derived CDR1 and CDR2 are SNHLY and FYNNEI. CDR3 amino acids: CASSQDRTITF. CDR3 nucleotides: TGTGCCAGCAGTCAGGACAGGACGATAACCTTC.

The rearrangement joins TRBV5-4 to TRBJ2-7; TRBD2 matches at 12 bases. Germline trimming cut 3 bases from V and 4 bases from J; bases unmatched to any gene: 2. This CDR3 is built from 14 residues. The germline gives CDR1 SGHNT, CDR2 YYREEE (reference sequence). CDR3 sequence: CASSSGLAGYEQYF. CDR3 coding DNA: TGTGCCAGCAGCTCCGGACTAGCGGGATACGAGCAGTACTTC.

The rearrangement links TRBV7-3 to TRBJ1-2; D is undetermined. Trimming stripped 4 bases from V and 8 bases from J, with 14 bases between. The CDR3 contains 13 residues. Germline loops: CDR1 SGHTA, CDR2 FQGTGA. The CDR3 here is CASSSFGVGGYTF. CDR3 bases: TGTGCCAGCAGCTCGTTCGGGGTGGGCGGCTACACCTTC. The complete variable domain, with remaining parts taken from reference TRBV7-3 and TRBJ1-2, reads GAGVSQTPSNKVTEKGKYVELRCDPISGHTALYWYRQSLGQGPEFLIYFQGTGAADDSGLPNDRFFAVRPEGSVSTLKIQRTERGDSAVYLCASSSFGVGGYTFGSGTRLTVV.